The next 8 T cell receptor beta chains were all read from a single sample in a study of PD-1 blockade in classical Hodgkin lymphoma. Profiling relied on immunoSEQ multiplex PCR, and the TCRdb table lists in-frame clones only, not all of them. The repertoire holds under 80,000 clones, with roughly 85% as singletons. As to time point: cycle 4 day 1 (C4D1), after about 6 weeks of nivolumab. Brentuximab vedotin exposure varied among the patients, all of whom had relapsed after autologous stem cell transplantation. Source: peripheral blood mononuclear cells (PBMCs), taken before the fourth cycle of nivolumab. Receptors originate from a human donor with classical Hodgkin lymphoma.

There are a few counts of this clone. This chain links TRBV5-1 with TRBJ2-2; D is undetermined. Germline lookup yields CDR1 SGHRS and CDR2 YFSETQ. Trimming took 4 bases from V and 0 from J, leaving 10 bases between them. The CDR3 runs 15 residues. The CDR3 here is CASSPRVANTGELFF. The CDR3 DNA follows: TGCGCCAGCAGCCCCAGAGTCGCGAACACCGGGGAGCTGTTTTTT.

This clone was seen a single time. The genes are TRBV1 and TRBJ1-5; the table's TRBD1 call for D was not verified on the DNA. TRBV1 is a pseudogene locus. The length of the CDR3 is 17 residues. The CDR3 protein is CTSSAYRYTRGNQPQHF. CDR3 nucleotides: TGCACCAGCAGCGCCTACAGGTACACAAGGGGCAATCAGCCCCAGCATTTT.

The CDR3 spells CASSGRERSEAFF. CDR3 sequence (DNA): TGTGCCAGCAGCGGCAGGGAAAGATCTGAAGCTTTCTTT. The chain joins TRBV9 to TRBJ1-1; perhaps TRBD1 as D (5 bases). CDR1 is SGDLS and CDR2 is YYNGEE in the germline V gene. The CDR3 sequence is 13 residues long. V was cut by 3 bases and J by 6 bases, with 12 bases left in between.

This chain links TRBV7-9 with TRBJ1-5, with a weak D call TRBD1 (5 bases). This CDR3 has 14 residues. From germline, CDR1 is SEHNR and CDR2 FQNEAQ (reference sequence). The ends were cut back, 7 bases at V and 3 bases at J, with 13 bases in the middle. The chain's CDR3 is CASTIGGINQPQHF. DNA for the CDR3: TGTGCCAGCACTATTGGGGGAATCAATCAGCCCCAGCATTTT.

This clone showed up just once. The V gene is TRBV5-6, the J gene TRBJ2-6, with a tentative D call TRBD2 (5 bases). Germline lookup yields CDR1 SGHDT and CDR2 YYEEEE. The CDR3 sequence is 16 residues long. The V end was cut by 2 bases, the J end by 0 bases, with 9 bases between. The CDR3 loop is CASSFWAGSGANVLTF. The CDR3 bases are TGTGCCAGCAGCTTCTGGGCGGGCTCTGGGGCCAACGTCCTGACTTTC. Complete variable domain (other parts from reference TRBV5-6 and TRBJ2-6): DAGVTQSPTHLIKTRGQQVTLRCSPKSGHDTVSWYQQALGQGPQFIFQYYEEEERQRGNFPDRFSGHQFPNYSSELNVNALLLGDSALYLCASSFWAGSGANVLTFGAGSRLTVL.

This clone has only a few counts. The V call is TRBV6-5, the J call TRBJ2-6; D perhaps matches TRBD2 (5 bases). Germline CDR1 MNHEY, CDR2 SVGAGI. Trimming removed 8 bases at V and 4 bases at J, with 9 bases between. This CDR3 region has 13 residues. CDR3 DNA sequence: TGTGCCAGCTCGACGGGGGGGGCCAACGTCCTGACTTTC. Translating gives CASSTGGANVLTF.

V is TRBV29-1 and J is TRBJ2-3, with D perhaps TRBD2 (6 bases). V was clipped by 4 bases and J by 1 base, with 12 bases between them. The germline CDR1 and CDR2 sequences are SQVTM and ANQGSEA. The CDR3 length is 14 residues. CDR3 region: CSVVGRGGTDTQYF. CDR3 in DNA: TGCAGCGTTGTTGGCCGCGGGGGCACAGATACGCAGTATTTT.

The gene calls are TRBV4-1 and TRBJ2-1, with TRBD2 matching 8 bases. The CDR3 is 13 amino acids. CDR1 is MGHRA, CDR2 YSYEKL, per germline. The trim removed 4 bases at V and 6 bases at J, leaving 2 bases unmatched. CDR3 nucleotides: TGCGCCAGCAGCCGGGGACTAGTCAATGAGCAGTTCTTC. Its protein product is CASSRGLVNEQFF.